These 8 T cell receptor beta chains came from one sample sequenced in a study of blood T cell repertoires in COVID-19. Sequencing was performed with immunoSEQ multiplex PCR; in TCRdb, only in-frame clones are kept and a portion is missing. The table lists tens of thousands of clones, around 90% of them singletons. The sample consisted of peripheral blood. The receptors derive from a human donor in a cohort sampled during active COVID-19.

This chain connects TRBV9 to TRBJ2-1, with a tentative D call TRBD2 (6 bases). V was pared by 0 bases and J by 2 bases, with 6 bases between. The CDR3 length is 14 residues. The germline V gene encodes CDR1 SGDLS and CDR2 YYNGEE. The CDR3 DNA reads TGTGCCAGCAGCGTAGCGGGAGCCTACAATGAGCAGTTCTTC. Protein: CASSVAGAYNEQFF.

This clone was picked up one time. The chain links TRBV5-1 to TRBJ2-1, with 7 bases fitting TRBD1. J gave up 7 bases and V 1 base, and 8 bases lay outside the gene matches. The length of the CDR3 is 15 residues. Germline V CDR1 and CDR2: SGHRS, YFSETQ. CDR3 nucleotide sequence: TGCGCCAGCAGCTTGAGGGCAGGGGGTAATAATGAGCAGTTCTTC. Translation gives CASSLRAGGNNEQFF.

This sequence joins TRBV19 and TRBJ1-6; D remains unclear. There are 14 residues in the CDR3. The V gene lost 4 bases and the J gene lost 6 bases, with 10 bases spanning the gap. Germline V lookup: CDR1 LNHDA, CDR2 SQIVND (reference sequence). CDR3 residues: CASSTGAFNSPLHF. In DNA, the CDR3 is TGTGCCAGTAGTACCGGAGCGTTTAATTCACCCCTCCACTTT.

The rearrangement links TRBV4-1 to TRBJ2-1; 7 bases align to TRBD2. Germline assignment: CDR1 MGHRA and CDR2 YSYEKL. This CDR3 has 14 amino acids. V trimming: 3 bases; J trimming: 10 bases; junction bases outside the gene matches: 9. CDR3 region: CASSHPGLGREQFF. In nucleotides, the CDR3 is TGCGCCAGCAGCCATCCCGGACTAGGAAGAGAGCAGTTCTTC.

This clone has a handful of counts. This chain joins TRBV3-1 (or the pseudogene TRBV3-2) and TRBJ2-7, with a weak D call TRBD1 (6 bases). CDR1 is LGHDT and CDR2 is YNNKEL in the germline V gene (reference sequence). The V gene lost 0 bases and the J gene lost 4 bases, with 19 bases spanning the gap. The CDR3 is 17 residues long. The CDR3 region has the DNA TGTGCCAGCAGCCAAGATTTACCAGGGGCAGAATGGTACGAGCAGTACTTC. Its protein product is CASSQDLPGAEWYEQYF.

The chain uses TRBV2 and TRBJ2-3; tentatively, D is TRBD1 (5 bases). Trimming cost V 2 bases and J 3 bases, with 12 bases left between them. The CDR3 extends over 15 amino acids. CDR1 is SNHLY, CDR2 FYNNEI, per germline. This CDR3 reads CASSERQGRTDTQYF. CDR3 sequence (DNA): TGTGCCAGCAGTGAACGGCAGGGTAGGACAGATACGCAGTATTTT.

The chain links TRBV7-2 to TRBJ1-6, with D maybe TRBD1 (6 bases). This CDR3 is 15 amino acids long. V was clipped by 4 bases and J by 9 bases, with 16 bases between them. Germline V lookup: CDR1 SGHTA, CDR2 FQGNSA. The CDR3 loop reads CASSYHTGIFSPLHF. The CDR3 bases are TGTGCCAGCAGCTATCACACAGGGATTTTTTCACCCCTCCACTTT.

V and J are TRBV6-2 or TRBV6-3 and TRBJ1-1; the D is unclear. Germline V lookup: CDR1 MNHEY, CDR2 SVGEGT. The CDR3 contains 12 residues. V lost 6 bases and J 7 bases, leaving 12 bases between the germline ends. As DNA, the CDR3 is TGTGCCAGCAGCAAGGGCGGGTATGAAGCTTTCTTT. This codes for CASSKGGYEAFF.